This TCR beta chain was documented in a study of blood T cell repertoires in COVID-19. Study at large: Sites across the United States, Italy and Spain contributed samples from acute and convalescent COVID-19. T cells, B-cell-depleted T cells, or PBMCs supplied cDNA or gDNA.

The authors' processing: Amplification with reference gene primers provided the estimates of nucleated cell counts. TCRdb's table, derived via immunoSEQ multiplex PCR, lists solely in-frame clones and lacks some. That table furnishes V, J and clone size, whereas the DNA furnished D and trimming. The sample gives about 360,000 clones, 83% of which show up once; approximately 3.1% is in the top ten. The CDR3 extends over 13 amino acids. Losses at the gene ends were 4 bases for V and 5 bases for J; bases not matched to a gene: 4. Per germline, CDR1 SGHRS and CDR2 YFSETQ. This chain links TRBV5-1 with TRBJ1-1; 8 bases agree with TRBD1. Input material: peripheral blood. This sequence originates from a man under 40 with active or convalescent COVID-19. The CDR3, as DNA: TGCGCCAGCAGCCAGGACAGGGAGACTGAAGCTTTCTTT. It codes for CASSQDRETEAFF.